The 30 T cell receptor beta chains given below trace back to one sample, sequenced in a study of shared clonotypes between healthy human individuals. TCRdb's copy holds only in-frame clones and misses some; the assay was immunoSEQ multiplex PCR. The sample has some 2 million clones, 90% to 95% seen once. The sample taken for sequencing was naive CD4+ T cells sorted from blood. Documented subset: CD45RA+ positively selected. The origin of the receptors is a man younger than 35 in good health.

The chain couples TRBV6-1 to TRBJ1-3; the D is unclear. V dropped 2 bases and J dropped 0 bases, with 8 bases sitting between them. Germline-derived CDR1 and CDR2 are MNHNS and SASEGT. The CDR3 covers 15 residues. The CDR3 here is CASSEWAVSGNTIYF. The CDR3 nucleotides read TGTGCCAGCAGTGAATGGGCGGTCTCTGGAAACACCATATATTTT.

The rearrangement joins TRBV10-3 to TRBJ1-5; TRBD1 aligns across 7 bases. The trim removed 8 bases at V and 3 bases at J, leaving 4 bases unmatched. The CDR3 loop spans 13 amino acids. From germline, CDR1 is ENHRY and CDR2 SYGVKD. CDR3 region: CAIGDSPNQPQHF. The CDR3 nucleotides read TGTGCCATCGGGGACAGTCCCAATCAGCCCCAGCATTTT.

Comment on this clone: This sample includes further DNA sequences coding for the same CDR3. The chain combines TRBV5-1 with TRBJ2-1; possible D gene TRBD1, 6 bases. V was trimmed by 0 bases and J by 2 bases, leaving 9 bases between them. This CDR3 has 15 amino acids. Germline values: CDR1 SGHRS, CDR2 YFSETQ. This CDR3 reads CASSLVGGAYNEQFF. For the CDR3, the DNA is TGCGCCAGCAGCTTGGTAGGGGGTGCCTACAATGAGCAGTTCTTC.

Written as DNA, the CDR3 is TGTGCCAGCAGCTTAGCCCCTGGGGCAGAGGAGACCCAGTACTTC. This sequence encodes CASSLAPGAEETQYF. The chain has TRBV11-2 and TRBJ2-5; weak D call: TRBD1 (5 bases). The V gene lost 1 base and the J gene lost 5 bases, with 14 bases spanning the gap. Germline-derived CDR1 and CDR2 are SGHAT and FQNNGV. The CDR3 consists of 15 residues.

This rearrangement joins TRBV5-1 to TRBJ1-6, with TRBD1 as a possible D gene (5 bases). The germline V gene encodes CDR1 SGHRS and CDR2 YFSETQ. The V and J ends lost 0 bases and 10 bases respectively, with 14 bases between them. The CDR3 has 15 amino acids. The CDR3 spells CASSLDRLSASPLHF. CDR3 nucleotides: TGCGCCAGCAGCTTGGACAGGCTATCGGCCTCACCCCTCCACTTT.

The gene calls are TRBV30 and TRBJ2-7; 8 nucleotides line up with TRBD1. V lost 2 bases to trimming and J lost 3 bases; unmatched junction nucleotides: 9. CDR3 length: 15 residues. Germline V gives CDR1 GTSNPN, CDR2 SVGIG (reference sequence). CDR3 nucleotides: TGTGCCTGGAGTCCACGGGCAGGGGGCTTCTACGAGCAGTACTTC. Its protein is CAWSPRAGGFYEQYF.

The chain has TRBV28 and TRBJ2-2; no firm D call. Trimming stripped 3 bases from V and 3 bases from J, with 8 bases between. The CDR3 contains 14 residues. Germline loops: CDR1 MDHEN, CDR2 SYDVKM. The CDR3: CASSLLGYTGELFF. The CDR3 DNA reads as TGTGCCAGCAGTTTGTTAGGCTACACCGGGGAGCTGTTTTTT. Looking up the rest from reference TRBV28 and TRBJ2-2 gives the full variable domain: DVKVTQSSRYLVKRTGEKVFLECVQDMDHENMFWYRQDPGLGLRLIYFSYDVKMKEKGDIPEGYSVSREKKERFSLILESASTNQTSMYLCASSLLGYTGELFFGEGSRLTVL.

The DNA of the CDR3 is TGCGCCAGCAGCCATCTAAGGGGTGAGCAGTACTTC. The encoded protein is CASSHLRGEQYF. V gene TRBV4-1 combines with J gene TRBJ2-7, with D possibly matching TRBD1 (5 bases). V lost 3 bases to trimming and J lost 7 bases, with 10 bases between them. The germline V gene encodes CDR1 MGHRA and CDR2 YSYEKL. There are 12 residues in the CDR3.

This rearrangement joins TRBV6-1 to TRBJ1-5; D call uncertain. The V gene lost 5 bases and the J gene lost 2 bases, with 13 bases spanning the gap. CDR3 size: 15 residues. Germline CDR1 is MNHNS and CDR2 is SASEGT. The CDR3 DNA sequence: TGTGCCAGCAGTCTACGGGAGGCGGGCAATCAGCCCCAGCATTTT. It codes for CASSLREAGNQPQHF.

The chain joins TRBV4-1 to TRBJ2-3; D uncertain. Germline values: CDR1 MGHRA, CDR2 YSYEKL. The CDR3 contains 14 residues. V shed 0 bases and J shed 2 bases, with 6 bases lying between them. DNA of the CDR3: TGCGCCAGCAGCCAAGATCGCCCCACAGATACGCAGTATTTT. This encodes CASSQDRPTDTQYF.

Concerning this clone itself: Possible read error: a much larger clone is one base away. The V gene is TRBV29-1, the J gene TRBJ2-2; the D gene could be TRBD1 or TRBD2 (6 bases each). Germline V gene sequence: CDR1 SQVTM, CDR2 ANQGSEA. The CDR3 is 15 amino acids. V lost 7 bases to trimming and J lost 2 bases, with 17 bases between them. The CDR3 nucleotides are TGCAGCGGAAGGAGGGGGGCTTCCAACACCGGGGAGCTGTTTTTT. Translating gives CSGRRGASNTGELFF.

Regarding this clone: The sample has other DNA sequences that encode this CDR3 too. The gene calls are TRBV6-5 and TRBJ2-7; maybe TRBD2 (6 bases). CDR1 is MNHEY and CDR2 is SVGAGI in the germline V gene. The length of the CDR3 is 11 residues. Trimming took off 6 bases at V and 5 bases at J, with 8 bases between the two ends. The CDR3 DNA reads as TGTGCCAGCAGCCGGGAGAACGAGCAGTACTTC. Its protein is CASSRENEQYF.

This chain links TRBV6-5 with TRBJ1-2; D not certain. Deletions cut 0 bases from V and 5 bases from J, with 10 bases between. CDR1 and CDR2 (germline): MNHEY, SVGAGI. The CDR3 spans 14 residues. CDR3 loop: CASSYSHAGYGYTF. Here the CDR3 DNA reads TGTGCCAGCAGTTACTCTCACGCGGGATATGGCTACACCTTC.

The genes are TRBV18 and TRBJ1-3; D not certain. The ends were cut back, 4 bases at V and 0 bases at J, with 13 bases in the middle. CDR3 size: 16 residues. Germline V lookup: CDR1 KGHSH, CDR2 LQKENI. DNA for the CDR3: TGTGCCAGCTCACGCCCCCCAGGCATCTCTGGAAACACCATATATTTT. This sequence encodes CASSRPPGISGNTIYF.

The chain recombines TRBV6-1 with TRBJ2-7, with no clear D. Germline V lookup: CDR1 MNHNS, CDR2 SASEGT. The CDR3 length is 15 residues. Trimming left V 6 bases short and J 0 bases short, with 15 bases between. For the CDR3, the DNA is TGTGCCAGCAGCCTATTTTTGGACGCCTCCTACGAGCAGTACTTC. Translating gives CASSLFLDASYEQYF.

In its sample, this clone was seen once. The chain is built from TRBV5-1 and TRBJ2-3; unclear D gene. CDR1 is SGHRS, CDR2 YFSETQ, per germline. V lost 4 bases and J lost 4, with 10 bases in between. The CDR3 has 13 amino acids. CDR3 region: CASSPGAADTQYF. The CDR3 DNA sequence: TGCGCCAGCAGCCCCGGCGCCGCAGATACGCAGTATTTT.

V usage is TRBV4-3 and J usage is TRBJ2-7; 7 nucleotides line up with TRBD1. Germline V gene sequence: CDR1 LGHNA, CDR2 YSLEER. The CDR3 covers 13 residues. After removal of 3 bases from V and 6 bases from J, the junction contained 5 bases not matched to a gene. The CDR3 sequence: CASSQEQGSEQYF. The CDR3 nucleotides read TGCGCCAGCAGCCAGGAACAGGGGAGCGAGCAGTACTTC.

The V call is TRBV5-1, the J call TRBJ1-2, with D tentatively TRBD1 (5 bases). The CDR3 totals 12 residues. CDR1 and CDR2 (germline): SGHRS, YFSETQ. V was pared by 0 bases and J by 8 bases, with 8 bases between. Here the CDR3 DNA reads TGCGCCAGCAGCTTGGGAGGGGTCGGCTACACCTTC. Amino acids: CASSLGGVGYTF.

The rearrangement links TRBV5-1 to TRBJ1-1; D gene uncertain. V was shortened by 6 bases and J by 0 bases, with 12 bases between the two germline ends. CDR3 length: 14 residues. Germline CDR1 is SGHRS and CDR2 is YFSETQ. The CDR3, as DNA: TGCGCCAGCAACCGGCCCGAGCTGAACACTGAAGCTTTCTTT. Translating gives CASNRPELNTEAFF.

About this clone: This CDR3 is also generated by other DNA sequences in the sample. The chain uses TRBV30 and TRBJ2-2; a possible D gene is TRBD1 (5 bases). V gave up 0 bases and J gave up 6 bases, with 8 bases separating them. This CDR3 region has 13 residues. Germline V gives CDR1 GTSNPN, CDR2 SVGIG (reference sequence). CDR3 bases: TGTGCCTGGAGTGTACAGGTTCCCGGGGAGCTGTTTTTT. As protein: CAWSVQVPGELFF.

The chain links TRBV25-1 to TRBJ1-2; D possibly corresponds to TRBD1 (6 bases). CDR1 MGHDK and CDR2 SYGVNS come from the germline V gene. This CDR3 region has 15 residues. V was clipped by 2 bases and J by 4 bases, with 14 bases between them. CDR3 loop: CASSEEGRGSYGYTF. CDR3 sequence (DNA): TGTGCCAGCAGTGAAGAGGGCAGGGGCAGCTATGGCTACACCTTC.

V gene TRBV19 combines with J gene TRBJ2-1, with a tentative D call TRBD1 (6 bases). The germline V and J ends were trimmed by 6 bases and 5 bases, with 17 bases remaining between them. The length of the CDR3 is 15 residues. CDR1 is LNHDA and CDR2 is SQIVND in the germline V gene (reference sequence). This chain's CDR3 is CASRTSFRDNNEQFF. The CDR3 DNA reads as TGTGCCAGTAGAACGTCTTTCCGGGACAACAATGAGCAGTTCTTC.

The chain is built from TRBV5-6 and TRBJ1-2; tentative D call: TRBD1 (5 bases). With 4 bases removed from V and 6 bases from J, the gap between germline ends came to 10 bases. Germline V gene sequence: CDR1 SGHDT, CDR2 YYEEEE. The CDR3 contains 12 residues. The CDR3 spells CASSPDTDGYTF. In nucleotides, the CDR3 is TGTGCCAGCAGCCCGGACACGGATGGCTACACCTTC.

This clone appeared once. The genes are TRBV2 and TRBJ1-2; D is ambiguous. The CDR3 is 12 residues long. Germline CDR1 reads SNHLY; CDR2 reads FYNNEI. Trimming stripped 4 bases from V and 4 bases from J, with 7 bases between. CDR3: CASSVEFYGYTF. The CDR3 DNA is TGTGCCAGCAGTGTAGAATTCTATGGCTACACCTTC.

The chain joins TRBV7-9 to TRBJ1-1; the D gene is possibly TRBD1 (6 bases). Germline lookup yields CDR1 SEHNR and CDR2 FQNEAQ (reference sequence). The length of the CDR3 is 14 residues. Trimming shortened V by 2 bases and J by 2 bases, and 9 bases separated the two germline ends. CDR3 in amino acids: CASSLQGHNTEAFF. In nucleotides, the CDR3 is TGTGCCAGCAGCTTACAGGGGCATAACACTGAAGCTTTCTTT.

This clone was observed a single time. CDR3 in DNA: TGTGCCAGCAGCCAAGATTGGAGACAGGGGCCTACACTTAATGAAAAACTGTTTTTT. It translates to CASSQDWRQGPTLNEKLFF. The chain couples TRBV14 to TRBJ1-4, with 8 bases lining up with TRBD1. Germline CDR1 and CDR2: SGHDN and FVKESK. The CDR3 contains 19 residues. The trim removed 0 bases at V and 4 bases at J, leaving 13 bases unmatched. Complete variable domain (other parts from reference TRBV14 and TRBJ1-4): EAGVTQFPSHSVIEKGQTVTLRCDPISGHDNLYWYRRVMGKEIKFLLHFVKESKQDESGMPNNRFLAERTGGTYSTLKVQPAELEDSGVYFCASSQDWRQGPTLNEKLFFGSGTQLSVL.

The chain is built from TRBV2 and TRBJ2-7; perhaps TRBD1 as D (5 bases). CDR1 is SNHLY, CDR2 FYNNEI, per germline. Trimming stripped 6 bases from V and 6 bases from J, with 15 bases between. The CDR3 covers 13 residues. CDR3 sequence: CASRQAQAGEQYF. The DNA for the CDR3 is TGTGCCAGCAGACAAGCACAGGCTGGCGAGCAGTACTTC.

The genes are TRBV19 and TRBJ2-7, with TRBD1 matching over 9 bases. Germline CDR1 LNHDA, CDR2 SQIVND (reference sequence). With 4 bases clipped from V and 0 bases from J, the junction kept 10 bases outside the gene matches. There are 17 residues in the CDR3. CDR3 DNA: TGTGCCAGTAGTACCCGGACAGGGGCCCGGAGCTCCTACGAGCAGTACTTC. Translated, it gives CASSTRTGARSSYEQYF.

The chain couples TRBV9 to TRBJ1-2; D is unclear. Germline V gene data show CDR1 as SGDLS and CDR2 as YYNGEE. V lost 1 base, J lost 8 bases, and 15 bases lay in between. The CDR3 has 14 amino acids. The CDR3 loop reads CASSVMEGTSGYTF. CDR3 bases: TGTGCCAGCAGCGTAATGGAGGGCACGTCCGGCTACACCTTC.

The chain links TRBV6-6 to TRBJ1-1; a possible D gene is TRBD1 (5 bases). V shed 7 bases and J shed 1 base, with 16 bases lying between them. The germline V gene has CDR1 MNHNY and CDR2 SVGAGI (reference sequence). The CDR3 consists of 15 residues. This chain's CDR3 is CASTYSGTANTEAFF. The CDR3 DNA is TGTGCCAGCACCTACTCTGGGACGGCGAACACTGAAGCTTTCTTT.